The next 14 T cell receptor beta chains were all read from a single sample in a study of identical twins. TCRdb called the 5' RACE reads again in MiXCR, with one record for every CDR3 protein. The sample has about 920,000 distinct CDR3 sequences, 12% seen once. These sequences were also reported in another study, on yellow fever vaccine responses in identical twins.

Sequenced: PBMCs. The receptors come from a woman under 30 in good health.

This clonotype was recorded many times. The chain has TRBV10-3 and TRBJ1-3; D uncertain. The germline V and J ends were trimmed by 4 bases and 0 bases, with 16 bases remaining between them. The CDR3 runs 17 residues. Germline CDR1 is ENHRY and CDR2 is SYGVKD. CDR3 DNA sequence: TGTGCCATCAGTGTGGAGGAGCAGGAAAGCTCTGGAAACACCATATATTTT. It encodes CAISVEEQESSGNTIYF.

A few counts support this clonotype. V and J are TRBV2 and TRBJ1-1; no clear D. CDR1 and CDR2 from the germline V gene are SNHLY and FYNNEI. Trimming removed 2 bases from V and 2 bases from J, with 12 bases in between. The CDR3 sequence is 15 residues long. CDR3 loop: CASSEWVVGNTEAFF. CDR3 sequence (DNA): TGTGCCAGCAGTGAATGGGTAGTAGGAAACACTGAAGCTTTCTTT.

The rearrangement uses TRBV5-1 and TRBJ1-1; a weak D match, TRBD1 (5 bases). Trimming took off 5 bases at V and 4 bases at J, with 15 bases between the two ends. Germline-derived CDR1 and CDR2 are SGHRS and YFSETQ. The CDR3 length is 14 residues. CDR3 DNA: TGCGCCAGCAGTTTCCCGGGACTCGGCACTGAAGCTTTCTTT. Amino acids: CASSFPGLGTEAFF.

The chain is built from TRBV20-1 and TRBJ2-2, with 9 bases aligning to TRBD2. V shed 3 bases, J shed 5 bases, and the junction held 4 bases outside the gene matches. CDR1 is DFQATT, CDR2 SNEGSKA, per germline (reference sequence). This CDR3 is 14 amino acids long. The CDR3 DNA sequence: TGCAGTGCTAGGGTTGCGGGAGGGACCGGGGAGCTGTTTTTT. This gives the protein CSARVAGGTGELFF.

CDR3 in amino acids: CASRPGLAADTQYF. The CDR3 DNA is TGTGCCAGCAGGCCGGGACTAGCGGCAGATACGCAGTATTTT. This chain connects TRBV2 to TRBJ2-3; 11 bases map to TRBD2. The V gene's germline CDR1 is SNHLY and CDR2 FYNNEI. The V gene end was trimmed by 6 bases and the J gene end by 4 bases; junction bases not matched to a gene: 3. The CDR3 is made up of 14 amino acids.

About this clonotype itself: This may come from a read error, since a much larger clone is one base off. The chain has TRBV11-3 and TRBJ2-1, with TRBD2 identical over 9 bases. The CDR3 is 15 residues long. Germline V gene sequence: CDR1 SGHNT, CDR2 YENEEA. The CDR3: CASSRRTSEVNGQFF. The DNA for the CDR3 is TGTGCCAGCAGCCGTAGGACTAGCGAGGTCAATGGGCAGTTCTTC.

The chain recombines TRBV4-2 with TRBJ2-1; TRBD2 aligns across 10 bases. Trimming at V came to 4 bases and at J to 0 bases, leaving 15 bases not matched to a gene. The CDR3 has 20 amino acids. In germline, CDR1 is LGHNA, CDR2 YNFKEQ. CDR3 in amino acids: CASSPGGGLAVQSSYNEQFF. The CDR3 DNA reads TGTGCCAGCAGCCCAGGAGGAGGACTAGCGGTTCAAAGCTCCTACAATGAGCAGTTCTTC.

The gene calls are TRBV9 and TRBJ2-3; no clear D. CDR3 length: 18 amino acids. The ends were cut back, 0 bases at V and 0 bases at J, with 17 bases in the middle. The germline V gene has CDR1 SGDLS and CDR2 YYNGEE. For the CDR3, the DNA is TGTGCCAGCAGCGTAGGTGGAGTAGCTGCCCTTAGCACAGATACGCAGTATTTT. Encoded protein: CASSVGGVAALSTDTQYF.

This clonotype was seen only a few times. The rearrangement joins TRBV14 to TRBJ1-2; D is ambiguous. Trimming stripped 4 bases from V and 4 bases from J, with 16 bases between. Germline V gene lookup returns CDR1 SGHDN and CDR2 FVKESK. There are 15 residues in the CDR3. This CDR3 is CASSPRGQGGYGYTF. DNA for the CDR3: TGTGCCAGCAGCCCGCGGGGTCAAGGAGGCTATGGCTACACCTTC.

This clonotype was picked up many times. The V and J genes are TRBV4-2 and TRBJ2-3, with D hard to call. The CDR3 extends over 13 amino acids. V was clipped by 4 bases and J by 6 bases, with 11 bases between them. Germline CDR1 is LGHNA and CDR2 is YNFKEQ. This chain's CDR3 is CASSPRAGDTQYF. The CDR3 DNA is TGTGCCAGCAGCCCCCGAGCCGGGGATACGCAGTATTTT.

This clonotype was detected many times. The V call is TRBV28, the J call TRBJ2-2; 8 nucleotides align to TRBD2. The J segment lost 1 base and the V segment lost 1 base, leaving 2 bases of the junction unmatched. Per germline, CDR1 MDHEN and CDR2 SYDVKM. CDR3 length: 16 residues. CDR3 in amino acids: CASSLLLAGNTGELFF. The DNA for the CDR3 is TGTGCCAGCAGTTTATTGCTAGCGGGGAACACCGGGGAGCTGTTTTTT. The whole variable domain, remainder taken from reference TRBV28 and TRBJ2-2, is DVKVTQSSRYLVKRTGEKVFLECVQDMDHENMFWYRQDPGLGLRLIYFSYDVKMKEKGDIPEGYSVSREKKERFSLILESASTNQTSMYLCASSLLLAGNTGELFFGEGSRLTVL.

The table lists this clonotype with a few counts. The chain has TRBV6-2 or TRBV6-3 and TRBJ2-7, with D possibly being TRBD2 (6 bases). V was shortened by 5 bases and J by 3 bases, with 14 bases between the two germline ends. Per germline, CDR1 MNHEY and CDR2 SVGEGT. CDR3 size: 14 residues. In nucleotides, the CDR3 is TGTGCCAGCAGTGCAGTAGCGGACTACTACGAGCAGTACTTC. It encodes CASSAVADYYEQYF.

The chain uses TRBV24-1 and TRBJ1-1; D is unclear. The germline V and J ends were trimmed by 4 bases and 0 bases, with 5 bases remaining between them. Germline V gene lookup returns CDR1 KGHDR and CDR2 SFDVKD. The CDR3 loop spans 13 amino acids. CDR3 nucleotides: TGTGCCACCAGTGAATCAATGAACACTGAAGCTTTCTTT. As protein: CATSESMNTEAFF.

This clonotype showed up many times. The V and J genes are TRBV20-1 and TRBJ1-2; 7 bases agree with TRBD1. Germline loops: CDR1 DFQATT, CDR2 SNEGSKA (reference sequence). This CDR3 has 14 residues. V lost 3 bases, J lost 4 bases, and 8 bases stayed unmatched. The chain's CDR3 is CSARDTGVGYGYTF. CDR3 DNA sequence: TGCAGTGCTAGGGATACAGGGGTGGGCTATGGCTACACCTTC.